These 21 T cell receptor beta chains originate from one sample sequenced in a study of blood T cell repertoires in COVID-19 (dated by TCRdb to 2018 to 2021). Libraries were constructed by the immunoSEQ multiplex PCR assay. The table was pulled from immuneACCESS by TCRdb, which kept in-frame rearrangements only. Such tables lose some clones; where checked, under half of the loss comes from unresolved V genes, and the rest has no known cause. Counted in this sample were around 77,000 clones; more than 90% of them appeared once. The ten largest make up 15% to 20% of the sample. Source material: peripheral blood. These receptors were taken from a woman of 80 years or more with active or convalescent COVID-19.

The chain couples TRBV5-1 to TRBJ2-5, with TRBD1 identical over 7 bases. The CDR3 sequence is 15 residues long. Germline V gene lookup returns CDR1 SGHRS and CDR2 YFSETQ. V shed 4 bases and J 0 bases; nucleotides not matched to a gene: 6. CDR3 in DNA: TGCGCCAGCAGCCTATCGACAGGGTACCAAGAGACCCAGTACTTC. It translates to CASSLSTGYQETQYF.

The CDR3 protein is CASPPSQGQGIPYEQYF. The CDR3 DNA reads as TGCGCCAGCCCCCCCTCCCAGGGACAGGGAATCCCCTACGAGCAGTACTTC. The chain has TRBV10-2 and TRBJ2-7; 9 nucleotides agree with TRBD1. The CDR3 has 17 amino acids. Germline V gives CDR1 WSHSY, CDR2 SAAADI. Losses at the gene ends were 8 bases for V and 2 bases for J; bases not matched to a gene: 16.

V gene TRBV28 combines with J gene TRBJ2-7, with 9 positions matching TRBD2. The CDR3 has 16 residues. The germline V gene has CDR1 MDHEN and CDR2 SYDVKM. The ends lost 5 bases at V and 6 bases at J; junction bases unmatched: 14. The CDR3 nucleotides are TGTGCCAGCAGTACCTTCACCTGGACTAGCGTGGGCGAGCAGTACTTC. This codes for CASSTFTWTSVGEQYF.

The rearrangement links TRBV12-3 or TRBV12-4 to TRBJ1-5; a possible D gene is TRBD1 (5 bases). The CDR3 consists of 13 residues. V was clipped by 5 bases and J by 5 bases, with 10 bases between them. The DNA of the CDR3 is TGTGCCAGCAGTGTCCAGGGTCATCAGCCCCAGCATTTT. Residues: CASSVQGHQPQHF.

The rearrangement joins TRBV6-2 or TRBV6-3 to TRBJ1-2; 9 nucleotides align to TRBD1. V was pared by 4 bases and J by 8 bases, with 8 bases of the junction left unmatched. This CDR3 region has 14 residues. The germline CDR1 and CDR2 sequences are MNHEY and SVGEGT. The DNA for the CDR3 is TGTGCCAGCAGTTTAGGACAGGGGCGAGGCGGCTACACCTTC. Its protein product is CASSLGQGRGGYTF.

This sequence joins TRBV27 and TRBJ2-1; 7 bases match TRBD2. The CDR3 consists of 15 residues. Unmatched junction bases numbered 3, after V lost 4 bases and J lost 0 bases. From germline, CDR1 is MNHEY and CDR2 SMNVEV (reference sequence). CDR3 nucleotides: TGTGCCAGCAGTTCGACTAGCTTCTCCTACAATGAGCAGTTCTTC. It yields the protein CASSSTSFSYNEQFF.

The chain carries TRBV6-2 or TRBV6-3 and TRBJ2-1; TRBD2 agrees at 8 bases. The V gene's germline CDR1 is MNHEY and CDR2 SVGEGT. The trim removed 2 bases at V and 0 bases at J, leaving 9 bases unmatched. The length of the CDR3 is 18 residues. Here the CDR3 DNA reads TGTGCCAGCAGTTACGGACTAGCCTCCTCAAGCTCCTACAATGAGCAGTTCTTC. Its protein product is CASSYGLASSSSYNEQFF.

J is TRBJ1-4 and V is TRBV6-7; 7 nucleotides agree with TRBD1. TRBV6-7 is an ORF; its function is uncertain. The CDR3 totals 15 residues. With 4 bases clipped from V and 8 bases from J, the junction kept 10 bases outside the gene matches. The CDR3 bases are TGTGCCAGCAGTTTTTTTAGGGCAGGGGGAGAAAAACTGTTTTTT. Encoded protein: CASSFFRAGGEKLFF.

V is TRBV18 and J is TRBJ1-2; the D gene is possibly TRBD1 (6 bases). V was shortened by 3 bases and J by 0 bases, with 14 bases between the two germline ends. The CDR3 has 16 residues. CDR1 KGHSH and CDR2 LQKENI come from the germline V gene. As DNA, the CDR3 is TGTGCCAGCTCACCCTCGGGACAAGTACCTAACTATGGCTACACCTTC. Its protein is CASSPSGQVPNYGYTF.

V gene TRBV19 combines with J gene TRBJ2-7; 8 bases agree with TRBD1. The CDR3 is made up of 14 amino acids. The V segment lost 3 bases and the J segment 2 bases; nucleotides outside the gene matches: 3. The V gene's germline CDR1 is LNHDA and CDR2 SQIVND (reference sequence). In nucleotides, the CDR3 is TGTGCCAGTAGTATGGGACAGGAGGCCTACGAGCAGTACTTC. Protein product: CASSMGQEAYEQYF. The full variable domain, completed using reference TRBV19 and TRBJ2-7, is DGGITQSPKYLFRKEGQNVTLSCEQNLNHDAMYWYRQDPGQGLRLIYYSQIVNDFQKGDIAEGYSVSREKKESFPLTVTSAQKNPTAFYLCASSMGQEAYEQYFGPGTRLTVT.

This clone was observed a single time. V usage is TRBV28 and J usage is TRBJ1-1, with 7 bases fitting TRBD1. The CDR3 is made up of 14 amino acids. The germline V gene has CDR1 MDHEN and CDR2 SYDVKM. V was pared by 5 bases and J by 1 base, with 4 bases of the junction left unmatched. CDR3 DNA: TGTGCCAGCAGTCTCCGGGACAGGAACACTGAAGCTTTCTTT. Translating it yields CASSLRDRNTEAFF.

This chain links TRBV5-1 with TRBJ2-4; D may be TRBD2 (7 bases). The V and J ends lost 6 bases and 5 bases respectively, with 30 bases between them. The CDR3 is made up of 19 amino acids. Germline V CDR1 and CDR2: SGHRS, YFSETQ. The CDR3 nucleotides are TGCGCCAGCACCCCAGGTAGGGGGGGTAACCGGTACTGGGAAAACATTCAGTACTTC. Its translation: CASTPGRGGNRYWENIQYF.

DNA of the CDR3: TGTGCCAGCAGCCAATCCACAGGGAAAGGAAACACCATATATTTT. Its protein is CASSQSTGKGNTIYF. This chain uses TRBV3-1 (or the pseudogene TRBV3-2) with TRBJ1-3; TRBD1 might be the D (6 bases). Trimming pared 2 bases from V and 4 bases from J, leaving 12 bases between. The CDR3 consists of 15 residues. Germline V lookup: CDR1 LGHDT, CDR2 YNNKEL (reference sequence).

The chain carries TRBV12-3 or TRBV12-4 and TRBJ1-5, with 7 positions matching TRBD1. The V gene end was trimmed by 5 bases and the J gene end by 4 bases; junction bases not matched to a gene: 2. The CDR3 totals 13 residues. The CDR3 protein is CASSRQGNQPQHF. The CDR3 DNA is TGTGCCAGCAGTCGACAGGGAAATCAGCCCCAGCATTTT.

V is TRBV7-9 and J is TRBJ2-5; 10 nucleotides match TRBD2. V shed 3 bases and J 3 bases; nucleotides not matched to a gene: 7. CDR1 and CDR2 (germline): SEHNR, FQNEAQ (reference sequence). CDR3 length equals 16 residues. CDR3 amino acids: CASSLGRTSGEETQYF. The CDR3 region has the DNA TGTGCCAGCAGCTTGGGCAGGACTAGCGGAGAAGAGACCCAGTACTTC.

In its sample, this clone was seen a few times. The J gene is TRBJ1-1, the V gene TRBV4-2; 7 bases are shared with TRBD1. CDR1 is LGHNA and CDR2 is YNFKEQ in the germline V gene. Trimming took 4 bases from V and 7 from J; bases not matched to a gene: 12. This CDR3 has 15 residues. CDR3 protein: CASSPAAGTAGEAFF. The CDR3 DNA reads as TGTGCCAGCAGCCCCGCGGCGGGGACAGCCGGTGAAGCTTTCTTT.

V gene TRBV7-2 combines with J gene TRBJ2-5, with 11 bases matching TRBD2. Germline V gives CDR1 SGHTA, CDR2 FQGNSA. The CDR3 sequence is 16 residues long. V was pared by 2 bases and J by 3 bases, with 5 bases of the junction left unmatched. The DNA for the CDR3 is TGTGCCAGCAGCTTATCTATTAGCGGGGGGGAAGAGACCCAGTACTTC. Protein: CASSLSISGGEETQYF.

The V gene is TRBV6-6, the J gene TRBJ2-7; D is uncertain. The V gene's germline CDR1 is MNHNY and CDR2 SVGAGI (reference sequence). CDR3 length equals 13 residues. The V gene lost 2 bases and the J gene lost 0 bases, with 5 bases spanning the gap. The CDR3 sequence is CASSYHNSYEQYF. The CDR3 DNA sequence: TGTGCCAGCAGTTACCACAACTCCTACGAGCAGTACTTC.

This chain's CDR3 is CASDRGTTEAFF. CDR3 bases: TGTGCCAGCGACCGGGGGACCACTGAAGCTTTCTTT. The chain recombines TRBV6-5 with TRBJ1-1, with TRBD1 as a possible D gene (5 bases). Germline loops: CDR1 MNHEY, CDR2 SVGAGI. V was shortened by 8 bases and J by 4 bases, with 11 bases between the two germline ends. The CDR3 is 12 amino acids.

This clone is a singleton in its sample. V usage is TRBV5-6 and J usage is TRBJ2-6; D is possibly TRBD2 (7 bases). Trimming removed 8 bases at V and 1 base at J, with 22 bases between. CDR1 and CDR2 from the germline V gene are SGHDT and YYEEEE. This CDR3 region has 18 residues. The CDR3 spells CASHPDGGLPSGANVLTF. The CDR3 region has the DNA TGTGCCAGTCACCCGGACGGGGGGCTTCCTTCTGGGGCCAACGTCCTGACTTTC.

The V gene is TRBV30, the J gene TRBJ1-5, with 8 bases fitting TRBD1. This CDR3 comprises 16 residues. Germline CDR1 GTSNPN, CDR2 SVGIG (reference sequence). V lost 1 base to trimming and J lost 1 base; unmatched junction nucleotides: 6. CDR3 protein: CAWSGQGPASNQPQHF. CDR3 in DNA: TGTGCCTGGAGTGGACAGGGGCCGGCGAGCAATCAGCCCCAGCATTTT.